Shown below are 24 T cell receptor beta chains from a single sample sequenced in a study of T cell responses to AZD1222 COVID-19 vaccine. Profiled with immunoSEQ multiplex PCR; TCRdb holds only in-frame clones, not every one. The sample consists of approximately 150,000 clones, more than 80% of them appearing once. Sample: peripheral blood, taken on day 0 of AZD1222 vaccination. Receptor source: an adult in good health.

This CDR3 is CASSYQGASGYTF. CDR3 sequence (DNA): TGTGCCAGCAGTTACCAGGGGGCCAGTGGCTACACCTTC. The chain recombines TRBV6-5 with TRBJ1-2, with 8 nucleotides matching TRBD1. The CDR3 sequence is 13 residues long. Per germline, CDR1 MNHEY and CDR2 SVGAGI. The V segment lost 2 bases and the J segment 7 bases; nucleotides outside the gene matches: 3.

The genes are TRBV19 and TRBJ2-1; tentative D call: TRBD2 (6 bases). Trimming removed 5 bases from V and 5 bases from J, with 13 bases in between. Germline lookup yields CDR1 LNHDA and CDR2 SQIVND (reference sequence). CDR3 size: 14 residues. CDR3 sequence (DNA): TGTGCCAGTAGTCTAGCGCGGGCCCACAATGAGCAGTTCTTC. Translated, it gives CASSLARAHNEQFF.

The chain's CDR3 is CASSFNTGAAGFSYGYTF. The DNA for the CDR3 is TGTGCCAGCAGCTTTAATACTGGGGCCGCAGGGTTCAGCTATGGCTACACCTTC. This chain joins TRBV7-9 and TRBJ1-2, with a tentative D call TRBD1 (5 bases). CDR1 and CDR2 from the germline V gene are SEHNR and FQNEAQ (reference sequence). Between the trimmed V and J ends, which lost 3 bases and 4 bases, there was a span of 24 bases. This CDR3 spans 18 amino acids.

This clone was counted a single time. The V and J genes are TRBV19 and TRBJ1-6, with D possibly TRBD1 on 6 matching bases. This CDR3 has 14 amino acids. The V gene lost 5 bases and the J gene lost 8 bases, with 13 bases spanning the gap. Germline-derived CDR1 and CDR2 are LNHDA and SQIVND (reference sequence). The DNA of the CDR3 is TGTGCCAGTAGTCACAGGGTCCGGGATTCACCCCTCCACTTT. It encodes CASSHRVRDSPLHF. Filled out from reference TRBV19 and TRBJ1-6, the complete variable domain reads DGGITQSPKYLFRKEGQNVTLSCEQNLNHDAMYWYRQDPGQGLRLIYYSQIVNDFQKGDIAEGYSVSREKKESFPLTVTSAQKNPTAFYLCASSHRVRDSPLHFGNGTRLTVT.

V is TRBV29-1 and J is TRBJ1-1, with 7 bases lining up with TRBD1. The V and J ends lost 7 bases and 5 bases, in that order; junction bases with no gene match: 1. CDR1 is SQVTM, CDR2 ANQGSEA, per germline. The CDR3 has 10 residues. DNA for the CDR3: TGCAGCGGGGACAGTACTGAAGCTTTCTTT. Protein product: CSGDSTEAFF.

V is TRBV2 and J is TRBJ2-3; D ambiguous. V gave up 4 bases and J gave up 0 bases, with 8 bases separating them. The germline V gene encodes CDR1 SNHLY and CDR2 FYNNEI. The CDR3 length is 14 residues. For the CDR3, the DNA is TGTGCCAGCAGTGCAAGCCCCAGCACAGATACGCAGTATTTT. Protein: CASSASPSTDTQYF.

CDR3 DNA: TGTGCCAGCAGTCTAAAGGTGGAGACTGAAGCTTTCTTT. Encoded protein: CASSLKVETEAFF. V gene TRBV12-3 or TRBV12-4 combines with J gene TRBJ1-1; D is unresolved. The CDR3 is made up of 13 amino acids. The ends were cut back, 5 bases at V and 5 bases at J, with 12 bases in the middle.

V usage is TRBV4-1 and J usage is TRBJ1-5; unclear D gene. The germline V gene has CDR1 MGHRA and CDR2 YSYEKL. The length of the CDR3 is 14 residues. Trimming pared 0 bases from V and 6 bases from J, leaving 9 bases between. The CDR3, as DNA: TGCGCCAGCAGCCAAGATCTTCAATTTCAGCCCCAGCATTTT. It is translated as CASSQDLQFQPQHF.

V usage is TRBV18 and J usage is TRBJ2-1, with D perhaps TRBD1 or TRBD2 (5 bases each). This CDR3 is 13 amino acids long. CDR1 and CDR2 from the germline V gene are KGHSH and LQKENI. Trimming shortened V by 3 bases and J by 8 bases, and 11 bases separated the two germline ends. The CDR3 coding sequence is TGTGCCAGCTCACCGCAAGGGACGGATGAGCAGTTCTTC. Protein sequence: CASSPQGTDEQFF.

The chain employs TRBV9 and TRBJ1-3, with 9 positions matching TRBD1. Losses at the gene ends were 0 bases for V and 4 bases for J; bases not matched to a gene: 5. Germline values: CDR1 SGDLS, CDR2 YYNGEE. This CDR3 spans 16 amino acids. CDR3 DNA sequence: TGTGCCAGCAGCGTAGGTGCTGGGACAGGGGGAAACACCATATATTTT. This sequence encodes CASSVGAGTGGNTIYF.

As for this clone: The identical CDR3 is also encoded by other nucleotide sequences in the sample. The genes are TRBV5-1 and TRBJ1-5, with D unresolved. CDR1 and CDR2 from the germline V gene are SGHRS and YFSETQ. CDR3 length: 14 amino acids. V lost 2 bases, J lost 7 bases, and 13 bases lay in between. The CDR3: CASSFGGEGQPQHF. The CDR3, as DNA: TGCGCCAGCAGCTTTGGCGGGGAAGGGCAGCCCCAGCATTTT.

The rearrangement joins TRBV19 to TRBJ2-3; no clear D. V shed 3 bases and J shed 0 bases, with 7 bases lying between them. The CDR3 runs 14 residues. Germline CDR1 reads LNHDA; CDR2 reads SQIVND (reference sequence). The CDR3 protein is CASSIIFSTDTQYF. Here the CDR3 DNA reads TGTGCCAGTAGTATTATTTTCAGCACAGATACGCAGTATTTT.

CDR3: CASSLGGVQNEQFF. CDR3 nucleotides: TGTGCCAGTAGCTTGGGGGGGGTCCAAAATGAGCAGTTCTTC. The chain uses TRBV19 and TRBJ2-1; TRBD2 aligns across 7 bases. J gave up 7 bases and V 6 bases, and 9 bases lay outside the gene matches. The CDR3 consists of 14 residues. CDR1 is LNHDA and CDR2 is SQIVND in the germline V gene (reference sequence).

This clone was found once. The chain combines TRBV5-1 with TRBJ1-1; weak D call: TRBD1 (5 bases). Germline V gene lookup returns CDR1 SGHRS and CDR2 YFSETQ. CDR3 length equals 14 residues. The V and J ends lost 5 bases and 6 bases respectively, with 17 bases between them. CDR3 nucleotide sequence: TGCGCCAGCAGTTCCGGAGTAGGACATTCTGAAGCTTTCTTT. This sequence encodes CASSSGVGHSEAFF. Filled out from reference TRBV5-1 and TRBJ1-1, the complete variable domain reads KAGVTQTPRYLIKTRGQQVTLSCSPISGHRSVSWYQQTPGQGLQFLFEYFSETQRNKGNFPGRFSGRQFSNSRSEMNVSTLELGDSALYLCASSSGVGHSEAFFGQGTRLTVV.

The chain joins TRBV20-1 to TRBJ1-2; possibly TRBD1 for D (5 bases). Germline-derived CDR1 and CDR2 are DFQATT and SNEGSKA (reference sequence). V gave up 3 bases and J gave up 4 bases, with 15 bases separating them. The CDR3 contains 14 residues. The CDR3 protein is CSASAGGGAYGYTF. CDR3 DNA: TGCAGTGCTAGTGCAGGCGGTGGGGCCTATGGCTACACCTTC.

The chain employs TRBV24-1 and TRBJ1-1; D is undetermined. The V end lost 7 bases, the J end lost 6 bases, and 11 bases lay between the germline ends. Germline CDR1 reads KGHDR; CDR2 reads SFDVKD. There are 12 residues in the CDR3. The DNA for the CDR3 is TGTGCCACCAGAAACCTAGACCCTGAAGCTTTCTTT. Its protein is CATRNLDPEAFF.

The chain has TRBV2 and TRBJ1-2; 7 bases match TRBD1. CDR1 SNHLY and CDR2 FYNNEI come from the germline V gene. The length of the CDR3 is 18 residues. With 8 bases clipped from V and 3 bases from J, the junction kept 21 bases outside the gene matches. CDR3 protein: CASQPAVTAGGQHYGYTF. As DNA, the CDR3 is TGTGCCAGCCAACCCGCTGTAACAGCAGGGGGACAGCACTATGGCTACACCTTC.

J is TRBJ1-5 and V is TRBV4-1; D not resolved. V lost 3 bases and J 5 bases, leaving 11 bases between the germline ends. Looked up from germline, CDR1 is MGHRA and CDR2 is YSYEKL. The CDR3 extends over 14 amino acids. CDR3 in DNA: TGCGCCAGCAGCCATGGAGGCTTTGATCAGCCCCAGCATTTT. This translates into CASSHGGFDQPQHF.

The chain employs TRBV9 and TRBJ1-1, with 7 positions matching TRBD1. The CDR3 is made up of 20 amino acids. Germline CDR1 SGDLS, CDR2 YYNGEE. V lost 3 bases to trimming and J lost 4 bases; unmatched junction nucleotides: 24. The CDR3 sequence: CASSASITGVWGRRGTEAFF. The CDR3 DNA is TGTGCCAGCAGCGCCAGTATCACAGGGGTTTGGGGCAGGCGTGGCACTGAAGCTTTCTTT.

In DNA form, the CDR3 reads TGTGCCAGTAGAAGAGGAGGGGGCCTCACCGGGGAGCTGTTTTTT. As protein: CASRRGGGLTGELFF. V usage is TRBV19 and J usage is TRBJ2-2; weak D call: TRBD1 (7 bases). CDR1 is LNHDA, CDR2 SQIVND, per germline (reference sequence). This CDR3 is 15 amino acids long. V dropped 6 bases and J dropped 4 bases, with 15 bases sitting between them.

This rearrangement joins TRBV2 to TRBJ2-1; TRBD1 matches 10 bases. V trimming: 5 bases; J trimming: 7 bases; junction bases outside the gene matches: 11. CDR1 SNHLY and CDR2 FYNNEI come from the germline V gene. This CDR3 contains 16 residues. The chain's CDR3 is CASSPPRDRGSNEQFF. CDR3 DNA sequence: TGTGCCAGCAGTCCCCCCCGGGACAGGGGCTCGAATGAGCAGTTCTTC.

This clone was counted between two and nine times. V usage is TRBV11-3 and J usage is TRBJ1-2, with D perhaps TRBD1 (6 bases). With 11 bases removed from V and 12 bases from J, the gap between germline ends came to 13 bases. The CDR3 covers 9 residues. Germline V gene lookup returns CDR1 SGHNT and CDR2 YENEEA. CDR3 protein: CAEDSVDTF. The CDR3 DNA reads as TGTGCCGAGGACAGTGTAGACACCTTC.

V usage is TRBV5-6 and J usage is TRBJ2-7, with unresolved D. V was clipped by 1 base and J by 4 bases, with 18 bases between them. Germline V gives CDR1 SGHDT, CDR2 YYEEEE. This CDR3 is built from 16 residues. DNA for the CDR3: TGTGCCAGCAGCTTGAGCAAACGGAACGGAGCTTACGAGCAGTACTTC. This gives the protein CASSLSKRNGAYEQYF. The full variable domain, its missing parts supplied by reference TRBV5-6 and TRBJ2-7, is DAGVTQSPTHLIKTRGQQVTLRCSPKSGHDTVSWYQQALGQGPQFIFQYYEEEERQRGNFPDRFSGHQFPNYSSELNVNALLLGDSALYLCASSLSKRNGAYEQYFGPGTRLTVT.

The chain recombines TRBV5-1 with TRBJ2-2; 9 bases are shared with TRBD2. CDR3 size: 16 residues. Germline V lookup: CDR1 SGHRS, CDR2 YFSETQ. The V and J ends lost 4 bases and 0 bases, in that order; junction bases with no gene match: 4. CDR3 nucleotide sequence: TGCGCCAGCAGCAGGTTAGCGGGGGCGAACACCGGGGAGCTGTTTTTT. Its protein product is CASSRLAGANTGELFF.